The entry below describes one T cell receptor (beta chain). The junction had 12 bases not matched to a gene; V was cut back by 5 bases and J by 13 bases. This CDR3 has 14 amino acids. Germline V gives CDR1 SEHNR, CDR2 FQNEAQ (reference sequence). Original methodology: Nucleated cell counts were estimated from reference gene primer amplification. The protocol was immunoSEQ multiplex PCR, while the TCRdb copy is restricted to in-frame clones and leaves out a portion. V, J and clone size reflect that table, while D and trimming were determined from the DNA. The sample consists of some 200,000 clones, 83% of them appearing once. These data are taken from a study of blood T cell repertoires in COVID-19. Turning to the study itself: Donors in the United States, Italy and Spain gave samples during acute or convalescent COVID-19. PBMCs, B-cell-depleted T cells, or T cells provided the cDNA or gDNA that made up the material.

Sequencing was performed on peripheral blood. J is TRBJ1-2 and V is TRBV7-9, with TRBD1 matching over 11 bases. This TCR was sampled from a woman between 35 and 50 years old with acute or convalescent COVID-19. CDR3 amino acids: CASSEEGQGGVGTF. The CDR3 bases are TGTGCCAGCAGCGAAGAGGGACAGGGGGGAGTGGGCACCTTC.